One TCR beta chain is described in this entry. What it recognizes is unknown. The PCR employed 60 Vbeta primers together with 13 Jbeta primers. Using immunoSEQ multiplex PCR, the repertoire was profiled, and TCRdb retains in-frame clones only, with some absent. The top ten hold roughly 6% of the sample, which has about 160,000 clones, around 74% seen once. The data belong to a study of cytomegalovirus exposure and HLA in healthy donors. Whole-study context: Genotyping of 400 or so donors showed that around 86% belonged to the Caucasian-associated ancestry cluster.

Study-level findings and limits: More clonal expansion characterized HLA-associated TCR beta chains than equally common others in a later analysis. Per published reports, the classifier diagnosed cytomegalovirus status with high specificity and sensitivity. In an earlier analysis, about 87% or about 30%: the productive usage of most TCR beta V segments.

The CDR3 extends over 12 amino acids. With 3 bases removed from V and 5 bases from J, the gap between germline ends came to 7 bases. Germline V gene lookup returns CDR1 WNHNN and CDR2 SYGVQD (reference sequence). This clonotype was obtained from a man in his fifties or sixties in good health and CMV-seropositive. The chain couples TRBV10-1 to TRBJ2-5, with TRBD1 as a possible D gene (6 bases). Specimen: PBMCs. Here the CDR3 DNA reads TGCGCCAGCAGTGAAGGGGGTGAGACCCAGTACTTC. This codes for CASSEGGETQYF.